The subject of this entry is one T cell receptor beta chain. It has no known antigen specificity. Per-base qualities were not stored, and no clone one base away is much larger. The germline V gene sets CDR1 to KGHSH and CDR2 to LQKENI. There are 16 amino acids in the CDR3, from cysteine to phenylalanine inclusive. The read is trimmed to its CDR3 DNA, 48 bases read in frame from base 1. Clipping removes 3 bases from V and 3 bases from J, with 4 as the unmatched junction base count. TCR CDR3 regions were amplified from genomic DNA by multiplex PCR using the deep immunoSEQ assay. Extracted genomic DNA from each cell subset was distributed evenly across all wells of several immunoSEQ 96-well plates, and each plate was treated as a replicate. Each replicate PCR for sorted subsets received about 200 ng genomic DNA, equal to about 30,000 T cell genomes. Purified libraries were quantified with a Qubit 3.0 fluorometer, sized on a Bioanalyzer 2100, and re-quantified with the KAPA Library Quantification kit. Every immunoSEQ 96-well plate was sequenced on a separate single-read 150-cycle Illumina NextSeq 550 flow cell. Regarding the original processing steps: Because only junctional sequences without quality scores were contained in the immunoSEQ output, filtering matching that applied to full-length reads could not be performed. To assign V/J genes and CDR3, sequences were annotated against IMGT germline references using PyIR, a Python wrapper for IgBLAST v1.9. Reads were filtered out if the reads had weak V/J assignments (E-value above 1e-6), no CDR3, stop codons, out-of-frame junctions, or ambiguous translated residues. A V3J clonotype was defined by an identical inferred V gene, J gene, and CDR3 amino acid sequence. The percentage overlap between two repertoires was calculated by dividing the number of shared unique clonotypes by the size of the smaller repertoire. Repertoire richness was assessed with RTK rarefaction, the Chao1 estimator, and Recon v2.1 estimates of unobserved clonotypes. OLGA was used to compute generation probabilities for all TCRbeta clonotypes that the gDNA method yielded from four donors. Entries here come from immuneACCESS through TCRdb and include only in-frame sequences with V and J called. Some clones fail to appear in such tables; in the studies checked, an unresolved V gene covers under half of the shortfall, and the cause of the remainder is unknown. The V and J calls and clone size were taken over from that table, and D and trimming were inferred from the DNA. Present in this sample are over a million clones, 95% to 97% of which were seen just once. Roughly 1.2% of the sample is taken by the ten largest.

This sample was included in a study of shared clonotypes between healthy human individuals (dated by TCRdb to about 2020). Broadly, across the study: A few men and two women, aged 18 to 49 years, made up the cohort. To increase sequencing depth and limit assay-specific biases, different laboratories used diverse techniques to prepare libraries and sequence TCR repertoires. Blood TCR repertoires of about 5 healthy adults were deeply sequenced to estimate repertoire size and the extent of clonotype sharing between individuals. Per donor, leukapheresis produced somewhere between about 0.9 and 9.5 billion PBMCs. Per donor, three plates each were used for CD4 naive and CD4 memory, two for CD8 naive, and one for CD8 memory.

Results and caveats for the whole study, not just this receptor: Even with the large sequencing depth, rarefaction of the sorted-subset datasets indicated that sequencing was incomplete. Across a few donors, about 5% of naive CD4, roughly 3.5% of naive CD8, under 2.5% of memory CD4, and approximately 0.4% of memory CD8 clonotypes were shared. Higher generation probabilities were observed for clonotypes shared by all four sorted-subset donors than for non-shared clonotypes. Based on pairwise subsampling, the degree of clonotype sharing among donors was expected to be affected by sequencing depth. Sampling was restricted to blood, and TCR repertoires in tissues likely differ from the TCR repertoires found in blood. Naive subsets generally had larger estimated clonotype richness than memory subsets did. The small number of donors limited the genetic and exposure-history diversity represented.

Healthy HIV-negative adults with no recently reported acute infections or vaccinations were included as donors. Only Caucasian adults living in Nashville, Tennessee, USA were represented among the donors. CD4+ T cells were enriched through magnetic negative selection, after which naive cells were positively selected on CD45RA and the remaining negative fraction served as the memory subset. After blood collection by leukapheresis, PBMCs were isolated using Ficoll-Histopaque density gradient centrifugation and then cryopreserved in the vapor phase of liquid nitrogen. Analytical flow cytometry was used to check the purity and quantity of every magnetically sorted T cell population. Each sorted fraction had its genomic DNA isolated and then quantified by UV absorbance on a Nanodrop 2000c.

This chain joins TRBV18 to TRBJ2-7; TRBD2 lines up with 14 middle nucleotides. The origin of this receptor is a young man in good health. The sample comprised naive CD4+ T cells sorted from blood. Sample cell subset or site, as interpreted from the label and publication: CD45RA+ positively selected. The nucleotide sequence reads as follows: TGTGCCAGCTCACCGACCGGGACTAGCGGGAGCTACGAGCAGTACTTC. Its amino acids are CASSPTGTSGSYEQYF.